A selection of T cell receptor beta chains follows, all from one sample in a study of blood T cell repertoires in COVID-19. This table comes from immunoSEQ multiplex PCR, and its TCRdb copy is limited to in-frame clones, with some not included. The sample has around 94,000 clones, 70% to 90% seen once. The specimen sequenced was peripheral blood. The receptors here all came from a man aged 50 to 59 with active or convalescent COVID-19. Each CDR3 is given without its conserved first and last residue.

cdr3_length v_call cdr3_aa
15 TRBV4-3 ASSQDNISYSNQPQH
15 TRBV3-1/TRBV3-2 ASRPGQGRTGANVLT
12 TRBV11-2 ASRAGGPTGELF
12 TRBV5-8 ASSLEGAIDTQY
13 TRBV6-5 ASSSQRGSTGELF
11 TRBV27 ASSPSGGAEAF
12 TRBV5-4 ASSLAGGTYEQY
10 TRBV28 ATETSGNTIY
13 TRBV5-1 ASSLQGSGTDTQY
14 TRBV28 ASSLTFRGPHYGYT
13 TRBV24-1 ATSGGQGGTDTQY
13 TRBV9 ASSVAGGVQETQY
14 TRBV2 ASSFGGAATNEKLF
14 TRBV7-2 ASSTRSGGMNSPLH
11 TRBV3-1/TRBV3-2 ASSQVTSGTQY
11 TRBV7-2 ASSSLVSYEQF
11 TRBV5-1 ASIQGAGAEAF
12 TRBV5-5 ASSLIESNQPQH
16 TRBV4-1 ASSQEELLQGFGNEQF
13 TRBV10-3 AISESGRGVTEAF
13 TRBV7-2 ASSSWTSGEETQY
13 TRBV5-7 ASSFHFTGRYEQY
13 TRBV19 ASSIGGGGTDTQY
14 TRBV19 ASSMIPGGSYNEQF
12 TRBV19 ASSIQGTRTEQF
18 TRBV10-1 ASSYIRRDRESDLRETQY
12 TRBV7-8 ASSSSGTGGFVF
14 TRBV5-5 ASSLASGANTGELF
11 TRBV3-1/TRBV3-2 ASSPDTYQPQH